This T cell receptor (beta chain) was sequenced during a study of OX40 agonist ivuxolimab in advanced cancers. TCRdb keeps only in-frame clones here, not all; method: immunoSEQ multiplex PCR. The sample has more than 90,000 clones; 70% to 85% are singletons. The CDR3 is made up of 14 amino acids. Germline V lookup: CDR1 SGHRS, CDR2 YFSETQ. With 5 bases removed from V and 8 bases from J, the gap between germline ends came to 17 bases. Specimen: CD4+ or CD8+ T cells sorted from blood, collected in a trial of the OX40 agonist ivuxolimab. The chain uses TRBV5-1 and TRBJ2-1; tentative D call: TRBD2 (5 bases). This TCR was sampled from an adult with an advanced solid tumor such as melanoma, head and neck, liver or kidney cancer. CDR3 bases: TGCGCCAGCAGTCCCAAGACCGCCGGGGATGAGCAGTTCTTC. Residues: CASSPKTAGDEQFF.